This TCR beta chain was obtained from a study of blood T cell repertoires in COVID-19. The age range of participants was about 18 to 100 years, with residence in approximately 25 US areas. Which cohort a participant joined came from the clinical history participants gave. Those designated as exposed participants met a COVID-19 case within 2 weeks before study entry. This clone was observed a handful of times. Study processing details: Reference gene primer amplification gave estimated nucleated cell counts. Libraries were prepared by immunoSEQ multiplex PCR; TCRdb keeps only in-frame clonotypes and omits some of them. The V and J calls and clone size were taken over from that table, and D and trimming were inferred from the DNA. The sample has fewer than 350,000 clones, around 93% seen once. V lost 3 bases to trimming and J lost 5 bases, with 16 bases between them. The CDR3 extends over 15 amino acids. The germline CDR1 and CDR2 sequences are MDHEN and SYDVKM.

The sequenced sample consisted of PBMCs or T cells enriched from blood (not recorded which). The rearrangement joins TRBV28 to TRBJ1-1, with a possible D match to TRBD1 (5 bases). The TCR sequence derives from a man aged 35 to 55 who had been exposed to COVID-19. Written as DNA, the CDR3 is TGTGCCAGCAGTTTTCCCAACGGGGGGTGGACTGAAGCTTTCTTT. Translation gives CASSFPNGGWTEAFF.